Listed below are T cell receptor beta chains from one sample, sequenced in a study of blood T cell repertoires in COVID-19. Measured with immunoSEQ multiplex PCR; TCRdb has only the in-frame clones, and not every one. The sample has about 400,000 clones; roughly 90% are singletons. The specimen was PBMCs or T cells enriched from blood (not recorded which). These receptors were obtained from a woman aged 25-40 years who had recovered from COVID-19. CDR3s include the opening cysteine and the closing phenylalanine or tryptophan. Fields, in order: J gene, D gene, CDR3 length, V gene, clone size, CDR3 DNA, CDR3 protein. The D gene is left open where the match is weak. The size of a clone is reported for some rows only, either as once, few or many, or as a class for expanded clones.

>TRBJ1-1|NA|14|TRBV2|NA
TGTGCCAGCAGTGATGGGGCGGGATACACTGAAGCTTTCTTT
CASSDGAGYTEAFF
>TRBJ2-1|NA|16|TRBV9|NA
TGTGCCAGCAGCGTAGACGTCAGGGCTCGCAACAATGGGCAGTTCTTC
CASSVDVRARNNGQFF
>TRBJ1-1|NA|14|TRBV5-4|NA
TGTGCCAGCAGCCCCATTGGGGCCTACACTGAAGCTTTCTTT
CASSPIGAYTEAFF
>TRBJ1-2|NA|14|TRBV5-6|NA
TGTGCCAGCAGCTTGATAGGGAGGTTGGACGGCTACACCTTC
CASSLIGRLDGYTF
>TRBJ1-1|NA|11|TRBV29-1|NA
TGCAGCGTGTTGGGGCCCACTGAAGCTTTCTTT
CSVLGPTEAFF
>TRBJ1-1|NA|14|TRBV18|once
TGTGCCAGCTCCCCGAGGTTTCCGAACACTGAAGCTTTCTTT
CASSPRFPNTEAFF
>TRBJ1-1|NA|12|TRBV30|NA
TGTGCCTGGGGCTTCTTCGGGACTGAAGCTTTCTTT
CAWGFFGTEAFF
>TRBJ2-5|TRBD2|15|TRBV2|NA
TGTGCCAGCAGTGGTGTGCGGGGAGGGCAAGAGACCCAGTACTTC
CASSGVRGGQETQYF
>TRBJ1-4|NA|14|TRBV3-1/TRBV3-2|NA
TGTGCCAGCAGCCAAATAACAACTAATGAAAAACTGTTTTTT
CASSQITTNEKLFF
>TRBJ2-1|TRBD2|17|TRBV7-2|NA
TGTGCCAGCAGCCTCCTGACTAGCGGGCACGCCGGGGATGAGCAGTTCTTC
CASSLLTSGHAGDEQFF
>TRBJ1-4|NA|14|TRBV19|NA
TGTGCCAGTAGGGCTTGGAGGACTAATGAAAAACTGTTTTTT
CASRAWRTNEKLFF
>TRBJ1-5|NA|13|TRBV30|NA
TGTGCCTGGGGTCGGCAGGGTTATCAGCCCCAGCATTTT
CAWGRQGYQPQHF
>TRBJ2-7|TRBD2|14|TRBV5-1|NA
TGCGCCAGCAGCTGGGCCGGGGGGGGCGACGAGCAGTACTTC
CASSWAGGGDEQYF
>TRBJ2-1|TRBD2|15|TRBV30|NA
TGTGCCTGGACTAGCGGGAGGGCCGGGTACAATGAGCAGTTCTTC
CAWTSGRAGYNEQFF
>TRBJ1-1|NA|14|TRBV7-9|NA
TGTGCCAGCAGCTTTGTACAGGGAATACCTGAAGCTTTCTTT
CASSFVQGIPEAFF
>TRBJ1-2|NA|13|TRBV5-4|NA
TGTGCCAGCAGCTTGGGACAGGATAGAGGCTACACCTTC
CASSLGQDRGYTF
>TRBJ1-2|TRBD1|14|TRBV7-9|NA
TGTGCCAGCAGCCTAGGGACAGGGTTCTATGGCTACACCTTC
CASSLGTGFYGYTF
>TRBJ1-6|NA|13|TRBV3-1/TRBV3-2|NA
TGTGCCAGCAGCCAAGAGAGAAATTCACCCCTCCACTTT
CASSQERNSPLHF
>TRBJ2-7|TRBD1|12|TRBV28|NA
TGTGCCAGCAGCGGGACAGGCTACGAGCAGTACTTC
CASSGTGYEQYF
>TRBJ1-1|TRBD1|14|TRBV19|NA
TGTGCCAGTAGAGACAGGGGATTTTGGACTGAAGCTTTCTTT
CASRDRGFWTEAFF
>TRBJ2-3|NA|14|TRBV4-1|once
TGCGCCAGCAGCCAAGTTCTAGGCACAGATACGCAGTATTTT
CASSQVLGTDTQYF
>TRBJ2-7|NA|13|TRBV27|NA
TGTGCCAGCAGTTTAGCCACAGCTAACGAGCAGTACTTC
CASSLATANEQYF
>TRBJ2-7|NA|14|TRBV7-9|NA
TGTGCCAGCAGTTACTCGGGTGGGCGGGCCGAGCAGTACTTC
CASSYSGGRAEQYF
>TRBJ1-1|NA|15|TRBV5-6|NA
TGTGCCAGCAGCTCAGACAGGACCCCGAACACTGAAGCTTTCTTT
CASSSDRTPNTEAFF
>TRBJ2-7|NA|14|TRBV27|NA
TGTGCCAGCAGTACCAGGGAACATTCCTACGAGCAGTACTTC
CASSTREHSYEQYF
>TRBJ2-2|TRBD2|19|TRBV27|NA
TGTGCCAGCAGTTTAACCGGGACTAGCGGGGCCCGAAACACCGGGGAGCTGTTTTTT
CASSLTGTSGARNTGELFF
>TRBJ1-4|NA|13|TRBV28|NA
TGTGCCAGCAGGGGGACAATCTTGGAAAAACTGTTTTTT
CASRGTILEKLFF
>TRBJ2-2|TRBD1|15|TRBV6-5|NA
TGTGCCAGCAGTTCACCCGGGACAGTCCTCGGGGAGCTGTTTTTT
CASSSPGTVLGELFF
>TRBJ1-4|TRBD1|16|TRBV18|NA
TGTGCCAGCTCAAGGGAACAGGGGACGACTAATGAAAAACTGTTTTTT
CASSREQGTTNEKLFF
>TRBJ2-7|TRBD1|17|TRBV28|few
TGTGCCAGCAGTTTTTCGGTACAGGGGGTATATGGGTACGAGCAGTACTTC
CASSFSVQGVYGYEQYF
>TRBJ1-1|TRBD1|15|TRBV13|NA
TGTGCCAGCAGCCACCGGACAGGGGTGAACACTGAAGCTTTCTTT
CASSHRTGVNTEAFF
>TRBJ2-4|NA|17|TRBV9|few
TGTGCCAGCAGCGTGGCCCTAGGGAGATCGGGCAAAAACATTCAGTACTTC
CASSVALGRSGKNIQYF
>TRBJ2-2|NA|12|TRBV11-3|NA
TGTGCCAGCAGCTTAAGAGCCGGGGAGCTGTTTTTT
CASSLRAGELFF
>TRBJ1-2|NA|15|TRBV5-4|NA
TGTGCCAGCAGCTTGGTTGCGGGGTATCCTAATGGCTACACCTTC
CASSLVAGYPNGYTF
>TRBJ1-2|NA|13|TRBV5-1|NA
TGCGCCAGCACCCGGGGTCACGGCTATGGCTACACCTTC
CASTRGHGYGYTF
>TRBJ2-7|TRBD2|14|TRBV27|NA
TGTGCCAGCAGTTTCGGCGGGGGGCGATACGAGCAGTACTTC
CASSFGGGRYEQYF
>TRBJ1-4|TRBD1|17|TRBV4-1|few
TGCGCCAGCAGCCAAGATTGGGACAGGGAGAATAATGAAAAACTGTTTTTT
CASSQDWDRENNEKLFF
>TRBJ2-5|NA|13|TRBV9|NA
TGTGCCAGCAGCACGCGGAGGCTAGAGACCCAGTACTTC
CASSTRRLETQYF
>TRBJ2-5|TRBD2|13|TRBV6-5|once
TGTGCCAGCAGCCCGGGACTAGCGGGGACCCAGTACTTC
CASSPGLAGTQYF
>TRBJ1-1|NA|13|TRBV27|NA
TGTGCCAGCAAATACAATTTGAACACTGAAGCTTTCTTT
CASKYNLNTEAFF
>TRBJ1-5|TRBD1|14|TRBV28|NA
TGTGCCAGCAGTTCCCGACAGGGCTATCAGCCCCAGCATTTT
CASSSRQGYQPQHF
>TRBJ1-4|NA|17|TRBV5-5|NA
TGTGCCAGCAGCTTAGCAGGGCAATCGGGTCGAGGTGAAAAACTGTTTTTT
CASSLAGQSGRGEKLFF
>TRBJ2-7|TRBD1|14|TRBV7-2|NA
TGTGCCAGCAGCTTGGGGGACAGGGCGTTCGAGCAGTACTTC
CASSLGDRAFEQYF
>TRBJ2-7|TRBD2|14|TRBV7-8|few
TGTGCCAGCAGCACAAGGACTAGAGCCTACGAGCAGTACTTC
CASSTRTRAYEQYF
>TRBJ1-5|NA|13|TRBV11-2|NA
TGTGCCAGCAGCTTAGAACAGTATCAGCCCCAGCATTTT
CASSLEQYQPQHF
>TRBJ2-1|TRBD2|18|TRBV6-2/TRBV6-3|NA
TGTGCCAGCAGTTACACGGGACTAGCGGGGGGACACTACAATGAGCAGTTCTTC
CASSYTGLAGGHYNEQFF
>TRBJ1-5|TRBD1|13|TRBV12-3/TRBV12-4|NA
TGTGCCAGCAGCGACAGGGTCCATCAGCCCCAGCATTTT
CASSDRVHQPQHF